Presented here are 8 T cell receptor beta chains from one specimen sequenced in a study of cytomegalovirus exposure and HLA in healthy donors. The assay was immunoSEQ multiplex PCR, and TCRdb's table has in-frame clones only and misses some. The table shows more than 55,000 clones, with about 95% occurring only once. Material: PBMCs. These receptors were taken from a woman between 18 and 30 years old in good health and CMV-seronegative.

The rearrangement joins TRBV28 to TRBJ2-5, with D tentatively TRBD1 (5 bases). Germline loops: CDR1 MDHEN, CDR2 SYDVKM. Trimming removed 2 bases from V and 3 bases from J, with 13 bases in between. This CDR3 is 15 amino acids long. CDR3 sequence: CASSLPDTREETQYF. CDR3 sequence (DNA): TGTGCCAGCAGTTTACCGGACACAAGAGAAGAGACCCAGTACTTC.

In the case of this clone: The same CDR3 can be traced to other DNA sequences in this sample. The rearrangement joins TRBV28 to TRBJ1-2; no clear D gene. The ends were cut back, 4 bases at V and 2 bases at J, with 5 bases in the middle. The CDR3 covers 12 residues. Germline CDR1 is MDHEN and CDR2 is SYDVKM. The CDR3 DNA follows: TGTGCCAGCAGTTCATTGAACTATGGCTACACCTTC. Residues: CASSSLNYGYTF.

The J gene is TRBJ2-1, the V gene TRBV10-3; weak D call: TRBD1 (7 bases). CDR1 and CDR2 (germline): ENHRY, SYGVKD. This CDR3 comprises 12 residues. Trimming cost V 6 bases and J 15 bases, with 18 bases left between them. The CDR3 here is CAIRADRRGVFF. The DNA for the CDR3 is TGTGCCATCAGGGCGGACAGGAGGGGGGTGTTCTTC.

The chain combines TRBV7-2 with TRBJ2-7; 11 bases align to TRBD2. V trimming: 5 bases; J trimming: 4 bases; junction bases outside the gene matches: 10. This CDR3 contains 16 residues. The V gene's germline CDR1 is SGHTA and CDR2 FQGNSA. The CDR3 DNA reads TGTGCCAGCAGCCGCGGTAGCGGGGGGGCCGTTTACGAGCAGTACTTC. Its translation: CASSRGSGGAVYEQYF.

V gene TRBV9 combines with J gene TRBJ2-3; 13 bases fit TRBD2. V dropped 0 bases and J dropped 2; count of bases not matched to a gene: 6. From germline, CDR1 is SGDLS and CDR2 YYNGEE. This CDR3 region has 18 residues. CDR3 DNA: TGTGCCAGCAGCGTAGCAGGACTAGCGGGGGCCGACACAGATACGCAGTATTTT. Its translation is CASSVAGLAGADTDTQYF.

This chain links TRBV13 with TRBJ1-5; D gene ambiguous. This CDR3 has 13 residues. Looked up from germline, CDR1 is PRHDT and CDR2 is FYEKMQ (reference sequence). V was trimmed by 0 bases and J by 3 bases, leaving 3 bases between them. The CDR3 here is CASSLGYNQPQHF. CDR3 DNA sequence: TGTGCCAGCAGCTTAGGATACAATCAGCCCCAGCATTTT.

The CDR3 DNA sequence: TGTGCCAGCAGCTTAGCGGGGCCAGGAGAAAAACTGTTTTTT. Residues: CASSLAGPGEKLFF. This chain links TRBV7-2 with TRBJ1-4; D might be TRBD1 (5 bases). The CDR3 sequence is 14 residues long. Deletions cut 0 bases from V and 8 bases from J, with 10 bases between. Germline loops: CDR1 SGHTA, CDR2 FQGNSA.

This rearrangement joins TRBV7-2 to TRBJ2-1, with D possibly TRBD1 on 6 matching bases. Trimming removed 5 bases at V and 9 bases at J, with 14 bases between. This CDR3 is 13 amino acids long. Germline V gives CDR1 SGHTA, CDR2 FQGNSA. The CDR3 DNA reads TGTGCCAGCAGCGAACAGGGCGAGAGTGAGCAGTTCTTC. It specifies CASSEQGESEQFF.